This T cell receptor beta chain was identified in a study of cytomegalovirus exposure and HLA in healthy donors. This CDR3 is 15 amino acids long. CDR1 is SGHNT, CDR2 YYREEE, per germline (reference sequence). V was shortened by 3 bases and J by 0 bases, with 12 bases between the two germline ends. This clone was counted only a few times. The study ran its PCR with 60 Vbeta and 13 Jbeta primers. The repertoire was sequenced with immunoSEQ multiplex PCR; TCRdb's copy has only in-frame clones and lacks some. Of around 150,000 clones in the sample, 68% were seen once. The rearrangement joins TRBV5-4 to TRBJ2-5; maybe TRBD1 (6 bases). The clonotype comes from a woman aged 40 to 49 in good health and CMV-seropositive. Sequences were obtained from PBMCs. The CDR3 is CASSSIGQYQETQYF. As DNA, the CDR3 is TGTGCCAGCAGCTCCATCGGACAGTACCAAGAGACCCAGTACTTC.